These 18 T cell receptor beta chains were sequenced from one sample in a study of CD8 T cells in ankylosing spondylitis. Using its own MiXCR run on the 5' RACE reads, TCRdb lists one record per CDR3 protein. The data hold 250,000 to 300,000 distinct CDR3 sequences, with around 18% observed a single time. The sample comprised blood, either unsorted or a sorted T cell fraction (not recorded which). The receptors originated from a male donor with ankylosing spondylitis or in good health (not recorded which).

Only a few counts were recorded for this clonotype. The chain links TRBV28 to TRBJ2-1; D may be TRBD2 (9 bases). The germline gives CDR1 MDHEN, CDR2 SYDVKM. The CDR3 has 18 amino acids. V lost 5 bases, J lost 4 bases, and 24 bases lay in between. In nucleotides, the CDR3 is TGTGCCAGCAGTGAGACAGGGGCCCGTCTAGCGGGATACAATGAGCAGTTCTTC. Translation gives CASSETGARLAGYNEQFF.

CDR3 DNA sequence: TGCGCCAGCAGCCAAGAGGTAGCGGGAGTAGAGCAGTTCTTC. This codes for CASSQEVAGVEQFF. The rearrangement uses TRBV4-1 and TRBJ2-1; 9 bases match TRBD2. The junction had 4 bases not matched to a gene; V was cut back by 0 bases and J by 10 bases. Germline values: CDR1 MGHRA, CDR2 YSYEKL. The CDR3 consists of 14 residues.

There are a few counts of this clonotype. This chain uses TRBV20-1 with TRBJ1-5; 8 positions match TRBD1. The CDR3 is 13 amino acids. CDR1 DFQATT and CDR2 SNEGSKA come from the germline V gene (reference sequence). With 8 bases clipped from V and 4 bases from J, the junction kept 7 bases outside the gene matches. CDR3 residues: CSSRTGPNQPQHF. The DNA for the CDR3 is TGCAGTTCACGGACAGGGCCAAATCAGCCCCAGCATTTT.

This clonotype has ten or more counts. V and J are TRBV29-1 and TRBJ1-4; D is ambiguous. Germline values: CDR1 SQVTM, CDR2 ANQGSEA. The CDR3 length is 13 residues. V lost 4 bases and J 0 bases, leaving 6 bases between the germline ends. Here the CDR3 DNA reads TGCAGCGTTGCCAGCACAACTAATGAAAAACTGTTTTTT. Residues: CSVASTTNEKLFF.

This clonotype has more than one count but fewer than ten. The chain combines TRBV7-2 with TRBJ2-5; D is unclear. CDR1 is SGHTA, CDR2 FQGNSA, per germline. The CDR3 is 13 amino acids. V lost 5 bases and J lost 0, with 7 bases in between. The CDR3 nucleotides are TGTGCCAGCAGCCCTGGAGACCAAGAGACCCAGTACTTC. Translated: CASSPGDQETQYF.

The CDR3 is CASSQGGTASPETQYF. The CDR3 nucleotides are TGTGCCAGCAGCCAAGGTGGGACAGCAAGTCCGGAGACCCAGTACTTC. V usage is TRBV3-1 and J usage is TRBJ2-5; 7 bases map to TRBD1. Germline CDR1 and CDR2: LGHDT and YNNKEL (reference sequence). The CDR3 is 16 residues long. After removal of 1 base from V and 5 bases from J, the junction contained 10 bases not matched to a gene.

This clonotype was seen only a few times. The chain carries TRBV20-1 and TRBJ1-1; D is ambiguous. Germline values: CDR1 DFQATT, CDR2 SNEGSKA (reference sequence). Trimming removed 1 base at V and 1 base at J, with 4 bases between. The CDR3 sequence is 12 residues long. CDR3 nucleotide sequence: TGCAGTGCTAGAGGTCGGAACACTGAAGCTTTCTTT. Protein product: CSARGRNTEAFF.

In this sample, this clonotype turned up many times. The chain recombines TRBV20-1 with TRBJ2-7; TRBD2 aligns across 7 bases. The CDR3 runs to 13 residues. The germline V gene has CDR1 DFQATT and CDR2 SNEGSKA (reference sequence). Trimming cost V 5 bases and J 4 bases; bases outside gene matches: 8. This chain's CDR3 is CSAPGTKTYEQYV. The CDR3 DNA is TGCAGTGCTCCCGGGACTAAAACTTACGAGCAGTACGTC.

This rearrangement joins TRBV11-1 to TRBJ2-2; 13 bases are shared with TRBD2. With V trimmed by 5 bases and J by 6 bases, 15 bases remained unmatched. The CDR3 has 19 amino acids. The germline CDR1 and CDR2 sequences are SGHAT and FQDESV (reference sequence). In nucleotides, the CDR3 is TGTGCCAGCAGCACCTCACTAGCGGGAGGGCCAAGGTTGTCCGGGGAGCTGTTTTTT. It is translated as CASSTSLAGGPRLSGELFF.

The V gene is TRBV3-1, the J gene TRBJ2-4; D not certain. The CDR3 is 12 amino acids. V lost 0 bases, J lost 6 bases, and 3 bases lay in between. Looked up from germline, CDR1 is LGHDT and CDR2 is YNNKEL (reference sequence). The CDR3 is CASSQDGNIQYF. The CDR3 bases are TGTGCCAGCAGCCAAGATGGAAACATTCAGTACTTC. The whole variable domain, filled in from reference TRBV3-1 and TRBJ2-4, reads DTAVSQTPKYLVTQMGNDKSIKCEQNLGHDTMYWYKQDSKKFLKIMFSYNNKELIINETVPNRFSPKSPDKAHLNLHINSLELGDSAVYFCASSQDGNIQYFGAGTRLSVL.

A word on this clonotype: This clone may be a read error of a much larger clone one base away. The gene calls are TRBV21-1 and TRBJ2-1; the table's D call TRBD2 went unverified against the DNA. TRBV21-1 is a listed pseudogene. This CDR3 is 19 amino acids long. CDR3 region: CASSPHSPTGVSTYNEQFF. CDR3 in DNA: TGTGCCAGCAGCCCGCATTCCCCTACCGGGGTCTCTACCTACAATGAGCAGTTCTTC.

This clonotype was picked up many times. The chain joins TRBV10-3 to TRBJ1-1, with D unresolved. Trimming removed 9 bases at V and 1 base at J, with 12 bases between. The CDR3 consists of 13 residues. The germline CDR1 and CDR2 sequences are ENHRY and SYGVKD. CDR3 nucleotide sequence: TGTGCCATTGGCCGGGGAGAGAACACTGAAGCTTTCTTT. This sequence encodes CAIGRGENTEAFF.

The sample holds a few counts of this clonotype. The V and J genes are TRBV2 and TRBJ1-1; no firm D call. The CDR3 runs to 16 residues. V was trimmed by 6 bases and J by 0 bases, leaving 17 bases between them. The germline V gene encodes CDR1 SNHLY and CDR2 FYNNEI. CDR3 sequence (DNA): TGTGCCAGCAGGCGGACTATAGCTAGGATGAACACTGAAGCTTTCTTT. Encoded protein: CASRRTIARMNTEAFF. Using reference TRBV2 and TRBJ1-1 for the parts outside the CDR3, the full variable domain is EPEVTQTPSHQVTQMGQEVILRCVPISNHLYFYWYRQILGQKVEFLVSFYNNEISEKSEIFDDQFSVERPDGSNFTLKIRSTKLEDSAMYFCASRRTIARMNTEAFFGQGTRLTVV.

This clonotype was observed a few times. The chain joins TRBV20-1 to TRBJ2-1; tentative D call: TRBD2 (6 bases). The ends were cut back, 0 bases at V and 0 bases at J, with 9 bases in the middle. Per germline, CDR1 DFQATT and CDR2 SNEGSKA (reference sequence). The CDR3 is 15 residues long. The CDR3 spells CSARDLAYSYNEQFF. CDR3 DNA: TGCAGTGCTAGAGATCTAGCGTACTCCTACAATGAGCAGTTCTTC.

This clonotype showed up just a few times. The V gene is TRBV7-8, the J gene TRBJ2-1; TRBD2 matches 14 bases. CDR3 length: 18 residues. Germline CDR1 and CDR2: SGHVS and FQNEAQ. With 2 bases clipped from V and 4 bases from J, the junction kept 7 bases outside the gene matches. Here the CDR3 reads CASSLSGTSGGDYNEQFF. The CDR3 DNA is TGTGCCAGCAGCTTAAGTGGGACTAGCGGGGGTGATTACAATGAGCAGTTCTTC.

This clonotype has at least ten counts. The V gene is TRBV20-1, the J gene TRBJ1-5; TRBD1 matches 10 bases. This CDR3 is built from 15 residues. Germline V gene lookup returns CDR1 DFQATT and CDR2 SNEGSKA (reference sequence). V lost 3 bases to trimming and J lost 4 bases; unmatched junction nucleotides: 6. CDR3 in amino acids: CSARGQGNTNQPQHF. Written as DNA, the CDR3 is TGCAGTGCTAGGGGACAGGGGAATACAAATCAGCCCCAGCATTTT.

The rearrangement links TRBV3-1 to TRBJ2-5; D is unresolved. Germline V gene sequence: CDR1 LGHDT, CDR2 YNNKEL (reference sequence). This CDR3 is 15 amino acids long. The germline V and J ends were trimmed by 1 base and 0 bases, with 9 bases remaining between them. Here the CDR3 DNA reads TGTGCCAGCAGCCAAGTAATTGGGAACCAAGAGACCCAGTACTTC. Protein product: CASSQVIGNQETQYF.

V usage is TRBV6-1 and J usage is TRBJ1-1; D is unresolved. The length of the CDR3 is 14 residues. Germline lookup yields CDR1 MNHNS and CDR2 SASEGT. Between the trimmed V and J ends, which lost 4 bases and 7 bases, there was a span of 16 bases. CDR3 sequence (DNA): TGTGCCAGCAGTGTGGTTTTACATCGCGGTGAAGCTTTCTTT. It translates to CASSVVLHRGEAFF.